This T cell receptor beta chain derives from a study of T cells in Graves' hyperthyroidism and ophthalmopathy. It was uncontrolled infection, other autoimmune disease, pregnancy or lactation that excluded patients. When hyperthyroidism was first diagnosed, the blood sample was taken, preceding any ophthalmopathy symptoms. The germline V and J ends were trimmed by 3 bases and 0 bases, with 10 bases remaining between them. Germline CDR1 is WSHSY and CDR2 is SAAADI. The CDR3 has 15 residues. Study-wide points: For ophthalmopathy, model prediction preceded onset by a median roughly 5.9 months.

Regions amplified from RNA transcripts were the TCR beta CDR3 regions. With the HTBI primer set, the TCR CDR3 went through a first round of RT-PCR. TCRdb reprocessed the multiplex PCR reads with MiXCR, giving one entry per CDR3 protein. Found here are more than 350,000 distinct CDR3 sequences, about a sixth of them singletons; the top ten hold roughly 35%. This clonotype was observed many times. Its antigen remains unknown. The V gene is TRBV10-2, the J gene TRBJ2-3; perhaps TRBD2 as D (6 bases). This sequence originates from a woman aged 25 to 39 with Graves' hyperthyroidism that later progressed to Graves' ophthalmopathy. Sequencing was carried out using blood. The CDR3 region has the DNA TGCGCCAGCAGTGACATAGCGGCTAGCACAGATACGCAGTATTTT. Its translation is CASSDIAASTDTQYF.